This TCR beta chain appears in the sequencing data of a study of early T cells in non-severe SARS-CoV-2 infection. The study's findings and limits: The matching step, a VDJdb search, favored anti-spike CD8 responses and missed private and CD4 specificities.

There are many counts of this clonotype. Antigen specificity is unknown. Trimming took off 8 bases at V and 5 bases at J, with 13 bases between the two ends. This CDR3 comprises 12 residues. Germline lookup yields CDR1 MNHEY and CDR2 SVGEGT. TCRdb re-derived calls from the 5' RACE reads in MiXCR, one entry per CDR3 protein. This table holds some 54,000 distinct CDR3 sequences, roughly a tenth found once. The chain employs TRBV6-2 or TRBV6-3 and TRBJ2-7; no clear D. What was sequenced was whole blood. The clonotype was recovered from an adult who was a healthcare worker with PCR-confirmed SARS-CoV-2 infection or an uninfected control (not recorded which). The CDR3 spells CASSSRTDEQYF. CDR3 coding DNA: TGTGCCAGCTCCTCCCGTACAGACGAGCAGTACTTC.